Following are 28 T cell receptor beta chains from one sample sequenced in a study of cytomegalovirus exposure and HLA in healthy donors. Both 60 Vbeta primers and 13 Jbeta primers went into the PCR. Clones were sequenced by immunoSEQ multiplex PCR, and TCRdb holds only the in-frame ones, with some missing. This sample has some 270,000 clones, with 80% found just once. The source material was PBMCs. Every receptor here comes from a girl aged 2 to 9 in good health and CMV-seronegative.

This chain uses TRBV30 with TRBJ1-1; D perhaps matches TRBD1 (5 bases). The CDR3 has 15 amino acids. The V gene's germline CDR1 is GTSNPN and CDR2 SVGIG (reference sequence). V was shortened by 4 bases and J by 1 base, with 16 bases between the two germline ends. DNA of the CDR3: TGTGCCTGGAATATTTATTCCAGGGAGAACACTGAAGCTTTCTTT. Translated: CAWNIYSRENTEAFF.

The chain has TRBV7-8 and TRBJ1-2; D uncertain. Trimming cost V 5 bases and J 4 bases, with 20 bases left between them. From germline, CDR1 is SGHVS and CDR2 FQNEAQ. The CDR3 is 16 residues long. The CDR3 DNA reads as TGTGCCAGCAGCAACGGGTCTCCCAAGAGGAGCTATGGCTACACCTTC. Protein product: CASSNGSPKRSYGYTF.

This clone was seen just once. This chain connects TRBV11-2 to TRBJ1-1, with D hard to call. CDR1 and CDR2 (germline): SGHAT, FQNNGV. Deletions cut 5 bases from V and 4 bases from J, with 23 bases between. The CDR3 runs 17 residues. In nucleotides, the CDR3 is TGTGCCAGCAGCGCAAGGCCAAGGTCAGTTAGAGGCACTGAAGCTTTCTTT. Encoded protein: CASSARPRSVRGTEAFF.

The chain combines TRBV28 with TRBJ2-1; 8 positions match TRBD2. The CDR3 has 16 amino acids. The germline V gene encodes CDR1 MDHEN and CDR2 SYDVKM. The ends lost 5 bases at V and 0 bases at J; junction bases unmatched: 6. The CDR3 DNA reads as TGTGCCAGCAGTGTGTTTAGCGGGAACTCCTACAATGAGCAGTTCTTC. It codes for CASSVFSGNSYNEQFF.

This clone has just one count. A read error may produce the germline difference seen at one junction end. The genes are TRBV7-9 and TRBJ1-3, with D unclear. The CDR3 spans 16 residues. Germline lookup yields CDR1 SEHNR and CDR2 FQNEAQ (reference sequence). CDR3 coding DNA: TGTTCCAGCAGCTTAGCGGTCTCAGGCTCCGGAAACACCATATATTTT. This codes for CSSSLAVSGSGNTIYF.

The chain is built from TRBV28 and TRBJ2-1, with D unclear. The germline V and J ends were trimmed by 2 bases and 0 bases, with 8 bases remaining between them. In germline, CDR1 is MDHEN, CDR2 SYDVKM. The CDR3 has 15 amino acids. The CDR3 coding sequence is TGTGCCAGCAGTTTACTAGGAAACTCCTACAATGAGCAGTTCTTC. Amino acids: CASSLLGNSYNEQFF.

The chain recombines TRBV2 with TRBJ2-1; possible D gene TRBD2, 6 bases. The germline gives CDR1 SNHLY, CDR2 FYNNEI. Trimming took 11 bases from V and 8 from J, leaving 22 bases between them. CDR3 length: 14 residues. The CDR3 DNA is TGTGCCTCGTCTACGGGGGTCCTTCGCGATGAGCAGTTCTTC. Translated, it gives CASSTGVLRDEQFF.

This clone was observed a single time. The chain is built from TRBV7-9 and TRBJ2-5, with TRBD2 identical over 9 bases. From germline, CDR1 is SEHNR and CDR2 FQNEAQ (reference sequence). The CDR3 is 15 amino acids. V shed 5 bases, J shed 0 bases, and the junction held 4 bases outside the gene matches. The CDR3 here is CASSPRLADQETQYF. The CDR3 DNA reads TGTGCCAGCAGCCCCAGACTAGCGGACCAAGAGACCCAGTACTTC.

The chain joins TRBV29-1 to TRBJ2-3; 9 bases fit TRBD1. Germline-derived CDR1 and CDR2 are SQVTM and ANQGSEA. V lost 6 bases and J lost 5; bases outside the gene matches: 12. CDR3 size: 15 residues. The CDR3, as DNA: TGCAGCGTCGCGGACAGGGGATCCGGGGTAGATACGCAGTATTTT. It encodes CSVADRGSGVDTQYF.

This chain connects TRBV7-9 to TRBJ2-3; TRBD2 agrees at 12 bases. The CDR3 runs to 17 residues. V trimming: 7 bases; J trimming: 1 base; junction bases outside the gene matches: 9. Germline values: CDR1 SEHNR, CDR2 FQNEAQ (reference sequence). CDR3 residues: CASNGLAGTSGTDTQYF. The CDR3 DNA follows: TGTGCCAGCAACGGACTAGCGGGGACTTCTGGCACAGATACGCAGTATTTT. Combining the CDR3 with reference TRBV7-9 and TRBJ2-3 gives the whole variable domain DTGVSQNPRHKITKRGQNVTFRCDPISEHNRLYWYRQTLGQGPEFLTYFQNEAQLEKSRLLSDRFSAERPKGSFSTLEIQRTEQGDSAMYLCASNGLAGTSGTDTQYFGPGTRLTVL.

This chain links TRBV6-5 with TRBJ2-3; D perhaps matches TRBD2 (7 bases). The CDR3 consists of 15 residues. Looked up from germline, CDR1 is MNHEY and CDR2 is SVGAGI. V lost 7 bases to trimming and J lost 2 bases, with 16 bases between them. Here the CDR3 reads CASKAGAYPTDTQYF. CDR3 nucleotides: TGTGCCAGCAAGGCGGGGGCATACCCCACAGATACGCAGTATTTT.

This rearrangement joins TRBV23-1 to TRBJ2-3; D may be TRBD1 (5 bases). TRBV23-1 is classed as an ORF, of uncertain function. Trimming left V 3 bases short and J 11 bases short, with 24 bases between. The CDR3 is made up of 16 amino acids. CDR3 amino acids: CASSQAAGINLGKQYF. DNA for the CDR3: TGCGCCAGCAGTCAGGCGGCAGGGATTAATCTAGGGAAGCAGTATTTT.

The genes are TRBV9 and TRBJ1-5; D not certain. Between the trimmed V and J ends, which lost 3 bases and 3 bases, there was a span of 16 bases. CDR1 and CDR2 from the germline V gene are SGDLS and YYNGEE. This CDR3 spans 16 amino acids. The CDR3 DNA reads TGTGCCAGCAGCGCCGGGCGAGGGCCGACCAATCAGCCCCAGCATTTT. Amino acid sequence: CASSAGRGPTNQPQHF.

The rearrangement uses TRBV7-9 and TRBJ2-7, with a tentative D call TRBD1 (6 bases). Germline CDR1 and CDR2: SEHNR and FQNEAQ (reference sequence). There are 13 residues in the CDR3. Trimming removed 3 bases at V and 6 bases at J, with 12 bases between. The CDR3 loop is CASSFPGEGEQYF. The CDR3 region has the DNA TGTGCCAGCAGCTTTCCAGGGGAAGGCGAGCAGTACTTC.

The chain links TRBV1 to TRBJ2-3; whether TRBD2, the table's D call, matches the DNA was not checked. TRBV1 is recorded as a pseudogene. The CDR3 contains 23 residues. The CDR3 DNA is TGCACCAGCAGCCAAGCGGCGTCGGGGCGCACCGGGACTAGGGGAAAGAAGACAGATACGCAGTATTTT. Translated, it gives CTSSQAASGRTGTRGKKTDTQYF.

The V call is TRBV7-2, the J call TRBJ1-2, with D maybe TRBD1 (5 bases). The germline V gene encodes CDR1 SGHTA and CDR2 FQGNSA. This CDR3 has 14 residues. The V end was cut by 1 base, the J end by 2 bases, with 8 bases between. CDR3 amino acids: CASSLGGRNYGYTF. In nucleotides, the CDR3 is TGTGCCAGCAGCTTAGGGGGCCGAAACTATGGCTACACCTTC.

The V gene is TRBV27, the J gene TRBJ1-2, with D perhaps matching TRBD1 (6 bases). Per germline, CDR1 MNHEY and CDR2 SMNVEV (reference sequence). The CDR3 extends over 16 amino acids. Trimming took off 5 bases at V and 4 bases at J, with 20 bases between the two ends. The CDR3 here is CASSALQGGDPYGYTF. The CDR3 coding sequence is TGTGCCAGCAGTGCTTTACAGGGCGGTGACCCCTATGGCTACACCTTC.

This clone was seen only a few times. The junction and the germline gene differ at one end; a read error may be behind it. The J gene is TRBJ2-7, the V gene TRBV11-2; 13 bases are a match to TRBD2. This CDR3 region has 14 residues. Germline values: CDR1 SGHAT, CDR2 FQNNGV. The CDR3 sequence is CASSSFETSGRRTF. The CDR3 DNA reads as TGTGCCAGCAGCTCCTTCGAGACTAGCGGGAGGCGTACCTTC.

This clone was found once. The chain employs TRBV2 and TRBJ2-7, with 10 bases that match TRBD2. This CDR3 spans 14 amino acids. Trimming removed 5 bases from V and 5 bases from J; junction bases left unmatched: 6. In germline, CDR1 is SNHLY, CDR2 FYNNEI. CDR3 in DNA: TGTGCCAGCAGTAGAAGCGGGAGGGTAAACGAGCAGTACTTC. This codes for CASSRSGRVNEQYF. Using reference TRBV2 and TRBJ2-7 for the parts outside the CDR3, the full variable domain is EPEVTQTPSHQVTQMGQEVILRCVPISNHLYFYWYRQILGQKVEFLVSFYNNEISEKSEIFDDQFSVERPDGSNFTLKIRSTKLEDSAMYFCASSRSGRVNEQYFGPGTRLTVT.

The chain employs TRBV4-1 and TRBJ1-2; 9 bases match TRBD1. CDR3 length: 15 amino acids. Germline V gene data show CDR1 as MGHRA and CDR2 as YSYEKL. Trimming cost V 3 bases and J 2 bases; bases outside gene matches: 4. This CDR3 is CASSHHTGGNYGYTF. In nucleotides, the CDR3 is TGCGCCAGCAGCCATCACACAGGGGGCAACTATGGCTACACCTTC.

The rearrangement uses TRBV9 and TRBJ1-1; a weak D match, TRBD1 (6 bases). Trimming removed 4 bases at V and 1 base at J, with 11 bases between. The length of the CDR3 is 14 residues. CDR1 is SGDLS and CDR2 is YYNGEE in the germline V gene. The CDR3 DNA is TGTGCCAGCAGCCAGGGGTGGAAGAACACTGAAGCTTTCTTT. This codes for CASSQGWKNTEAFF.

This chain links TRBV28 with TRBJ2-1; D unclear. This CDR3 spans 16 amino acids. Germline-derived CDR1 and CDR2 are MDHEN and SYDVKM. Trimming removed 3 bases from V and 0 bases from J, with 12 bases in between. The CDR3 sequence: CASSFWVQSSYNEQFF. For the CDR3, the DNA is TGTGCCAGCAGTTTTTGGGTACAGAGCTCCTACAATGAGCAGTTCTTC.

The chain joins TRBV7-3 to TRBJ2-7; D might be TRBD2 (5 bases). CDR3 size: 16 residues. The germline V and J ends were trimmed by 4 bases and 0 bases, with 16 bases remaining between them. Germline V lookup: CDR1 SGHTA, CDR2 FQGTGA. The CDR3 DNA reads TGTGCCAGCAGCTACACCTCGGGGAGAACCTCCTACGAGCAGTACTTC. Translating it yields CASSYTSGRTSYEQYF.

V gene TRBV27 combines with J gene TRBJ1-5; no definite D call. From germline, CDR1 is MNHEY and CDR2 SMNVEV (reference sequence). The V end lost 1 base, the J end lost 7 bases, and 20 bases lay between the germline ends. This CDR3 is built from 17 residues. CDR3 DNA: TGTGCCAGCAGTTTATTCCCGACGGGTGGAATCGGACAGCCCCAGCATTTT. Encoded protein: CASSLFPTGGIGQPQHF.

J is TRBJ1-6 and V is TRBV28, with D unresolved. There are 12 residues in the CDR3. The germline gives CDR1 MDHEN, CDR2 SYDVKM. Trimming cost V 5 bases and J 8 bases, with 7 bases left between them. CDR3 DNA sequence: TGTGCCAGCAGTCCCTCCGATTCACCCCTCCACTTT. Protein: CASSPSDSPLHF.

The chain links TRBV12-5 to TRBJ1-4; TRBD1 is a possible D gene (5 bases). Germline CDR1 and CDR2: LGHNT and FRNRAP. This CDR3 has 15 residues. V lost 0 bases and J lost 5, with 10 bases in between. The CDR3 spells CASGLVGPPNEKLFF. CDR3 in DNA: TGTGCTAGTGGTTTGGTGGGGCCACCCAATGAAAAACTGTTTTTT.

J is TRBJ1-2 and V is TRBV19; D possibly corresponds to TRBD1 (5 bases). Per germline, CDR1 LNHDA and CDR2 SQIVND (reference sequence). The V and J ends lost 2 bases and 4 bases respectively, with 11 bases between them. This CDR3 is built from 14 residues. CDR3 nucleotide sequence: TGTGCCAGTAGTATAAAGGTTACAGGCTATGGCTACACCTTC. Translation: CASSIKVTGYGYTF.

This CDR3 reads CREEEGRHEQYF. The CDR3 region has the DNA TGCAGAGAGGAGGAGGGCCGGCACGAGCAGTACTTC. The genes are TRBV29-1 and TRBJ2-5; possible D gene TRBD2, 6 bases. Judging by the DNA end, TRBJ2-7 fits better; the J call may be wrong. Germline-derived CDR1 and CDR2 are SQVTM and ANQGSEA. The CDR3 has 12 residues.